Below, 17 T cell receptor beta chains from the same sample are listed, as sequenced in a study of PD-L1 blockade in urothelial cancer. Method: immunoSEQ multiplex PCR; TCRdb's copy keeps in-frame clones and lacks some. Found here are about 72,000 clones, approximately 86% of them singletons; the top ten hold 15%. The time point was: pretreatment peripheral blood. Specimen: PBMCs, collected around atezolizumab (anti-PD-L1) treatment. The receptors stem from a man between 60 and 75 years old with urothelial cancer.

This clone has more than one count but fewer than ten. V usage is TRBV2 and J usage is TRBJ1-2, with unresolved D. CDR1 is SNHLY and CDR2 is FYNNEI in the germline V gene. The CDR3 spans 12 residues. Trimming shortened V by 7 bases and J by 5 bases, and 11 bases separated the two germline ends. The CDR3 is CASTFTEYGYTF. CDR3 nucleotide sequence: TGTGCCAGCACATTTACAGAGTATGGCTACACCTTC. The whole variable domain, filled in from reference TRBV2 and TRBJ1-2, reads EPEVTQTPSHQVTQMGQEVILRCVPISNHLYFYWYRQILGQKVEFLVSFYNNEISEKSEIFDDQFSVERPDGSNFTLKIRSTKLEDSAMYFCASTFTEYGYTFGSGTRLTVV.

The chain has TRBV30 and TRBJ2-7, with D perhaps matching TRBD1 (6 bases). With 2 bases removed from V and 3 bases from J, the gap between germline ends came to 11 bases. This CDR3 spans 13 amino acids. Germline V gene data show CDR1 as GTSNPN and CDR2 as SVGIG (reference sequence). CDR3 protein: CAWSRQENYEQYF. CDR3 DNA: TGTGCCTGGAGTCGACAGGAGAACTACGAGCAGTACTTC. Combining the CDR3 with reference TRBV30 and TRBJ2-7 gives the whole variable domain SQTIHQWPATLVQPVGSPLSLECTVEGTSNPNLYWYRQAAGRGLQLLFYSVGIGQISSEVPQNLSASRPQDRQFILSSKKLLLSDSGFYLCAWSRQENYEQYFGPGTRLTVT.

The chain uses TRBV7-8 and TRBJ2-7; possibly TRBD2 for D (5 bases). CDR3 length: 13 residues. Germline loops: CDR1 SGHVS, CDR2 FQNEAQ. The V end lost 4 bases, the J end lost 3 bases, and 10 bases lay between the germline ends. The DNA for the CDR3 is TGTGCCAGCAGCTCGGGAACTCTCTACGAGCAGTACTTC. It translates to CASSSGTLYEQYF.

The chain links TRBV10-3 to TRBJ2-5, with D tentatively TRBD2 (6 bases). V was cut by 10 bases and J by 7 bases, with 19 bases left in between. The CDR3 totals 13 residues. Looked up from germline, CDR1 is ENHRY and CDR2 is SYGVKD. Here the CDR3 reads CATSDGTFGTQYF. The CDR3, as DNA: TGTGCCACCTCGGACGGGACTTTTGGGACCCAGTACTTC.

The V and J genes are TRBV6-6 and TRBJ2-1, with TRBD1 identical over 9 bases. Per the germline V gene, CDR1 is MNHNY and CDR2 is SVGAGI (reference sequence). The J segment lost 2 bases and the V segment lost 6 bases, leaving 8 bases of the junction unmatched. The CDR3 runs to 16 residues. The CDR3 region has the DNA TGTGCCAGCAGCAACGGGGGACAGGGAACCTACAATGAGCAGTTCTTC. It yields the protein CASSNGGQGTYNEQFF.

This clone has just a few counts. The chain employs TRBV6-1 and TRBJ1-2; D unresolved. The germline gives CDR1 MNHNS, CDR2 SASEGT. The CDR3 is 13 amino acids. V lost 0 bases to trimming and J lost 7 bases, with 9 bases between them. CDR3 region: CASSEAEERGYTF. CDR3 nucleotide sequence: TGTGCCAGCAGTGAAGCAGAGGAGCGTGGCTACACCTTC.

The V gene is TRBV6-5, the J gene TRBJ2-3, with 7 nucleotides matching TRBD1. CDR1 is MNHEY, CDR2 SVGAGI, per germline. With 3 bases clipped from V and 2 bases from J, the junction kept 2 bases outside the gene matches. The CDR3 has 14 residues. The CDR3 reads CASSYQGVTDTQYF. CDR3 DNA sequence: TGTGCCAGCAGTTATCAGGGGGTCACAGATACGCAGTATTTT.

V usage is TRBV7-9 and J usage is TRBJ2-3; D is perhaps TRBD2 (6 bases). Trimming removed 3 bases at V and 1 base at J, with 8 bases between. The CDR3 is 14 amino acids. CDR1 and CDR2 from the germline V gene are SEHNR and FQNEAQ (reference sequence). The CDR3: CASSFGGGTDTQYF. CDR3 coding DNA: TGTGCCAGCAGCTTTGGCGGGGGCACAGATACGCAGTATTTT.

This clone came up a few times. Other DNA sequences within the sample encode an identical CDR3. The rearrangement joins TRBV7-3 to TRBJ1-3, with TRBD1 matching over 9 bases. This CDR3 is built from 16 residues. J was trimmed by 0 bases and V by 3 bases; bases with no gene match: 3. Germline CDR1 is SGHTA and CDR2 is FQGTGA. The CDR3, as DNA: TGTGCCAGCAGCTTGACAGGGGGAAACTCTGGAAACACCATATATTTT. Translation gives CASSLTGGNSGNTIYF. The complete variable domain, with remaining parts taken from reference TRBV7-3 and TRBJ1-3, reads GAGVSQTPSNKVTEKGKYVELRCDPISGHTALYWYRQSLGQGPEFLIYFQGTGAADDSGLPNDRFFAVRPEGSVSTLKIQRTERGDSAVYLCASSLTGGNSGNTIYFGEGSWLTVV.

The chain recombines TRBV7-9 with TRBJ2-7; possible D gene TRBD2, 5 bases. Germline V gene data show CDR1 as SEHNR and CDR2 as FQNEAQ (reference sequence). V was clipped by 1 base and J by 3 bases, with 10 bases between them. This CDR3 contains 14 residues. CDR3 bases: TGTGCCAGCAGCTTAGGGGCCGGACTCTACGAGCAGTACTTC. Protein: CASSLGAGLYEQYF. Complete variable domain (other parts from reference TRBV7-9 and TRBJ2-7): DTGVSQNPRHKITKRGQNVTFRCDPISEHNRLYWYRQTLGQGPEFLTYFQNEAQLEKSRLLSDRFSAERPKGSFSTLEIQRTEQGDSAMYLCASSLGAGLYEQYFGPGTRLTVT.

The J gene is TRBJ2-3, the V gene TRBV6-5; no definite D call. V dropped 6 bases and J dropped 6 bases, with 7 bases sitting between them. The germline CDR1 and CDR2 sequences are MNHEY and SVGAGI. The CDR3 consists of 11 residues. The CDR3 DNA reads TGTGCCAGCAGCTTGCGGGATACGCAGTATTTT. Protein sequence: CASSLRDTQYF.

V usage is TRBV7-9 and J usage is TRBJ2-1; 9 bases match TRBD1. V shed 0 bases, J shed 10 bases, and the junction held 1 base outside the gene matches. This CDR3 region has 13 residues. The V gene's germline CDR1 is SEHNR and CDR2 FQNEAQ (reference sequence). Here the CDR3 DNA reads TGTGCCAGCAGCTTAGCACAGGGGGCCGAGCAGTTCTTC. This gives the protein CASSLAQGAEQFF.

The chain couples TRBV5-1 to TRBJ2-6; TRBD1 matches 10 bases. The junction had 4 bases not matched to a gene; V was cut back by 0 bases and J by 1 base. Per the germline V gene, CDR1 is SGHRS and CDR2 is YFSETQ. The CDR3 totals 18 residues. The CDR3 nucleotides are TGCGCCAGCAGCTTGGTAGGGACAGGGGCTTCTGGGGCCAACGTCCTGACTTTC. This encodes CASSLVGTGASGANVLTF.

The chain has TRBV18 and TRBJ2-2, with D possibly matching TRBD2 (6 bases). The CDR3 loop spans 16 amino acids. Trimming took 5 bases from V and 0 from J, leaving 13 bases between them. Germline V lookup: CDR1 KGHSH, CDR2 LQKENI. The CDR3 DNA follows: TGTGCCAGCTCAGTAGCTGGCGGGGCGAACACCGGGGAGCTGTTTTTT. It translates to CASSVAGGANTGELFF.

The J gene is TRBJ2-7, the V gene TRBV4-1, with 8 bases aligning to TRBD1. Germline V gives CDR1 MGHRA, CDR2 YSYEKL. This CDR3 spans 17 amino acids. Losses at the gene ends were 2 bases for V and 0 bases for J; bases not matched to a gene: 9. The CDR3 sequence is CASSQRYTGGSSYEQYF. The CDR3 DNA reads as TGCGCCAGCAGCCAACGTTACACAGGGGGAAGCTCCTACGAGCAGTACTTC.

The CDR3 is CASGISRGQGAKDGELFF. In DNA, the CDR3 is TGTGCCAGCGGAATCTCAAGGGGACAGGGGGCTAAAGACGGGGAGCTGTTTTTT. This chain connects TRBV2 to TRBJ2-2, with 12 nucleotides matching TRBD1. Unmatched junction bases numbered 17, after V lost 8 bases and J lost 7 bases. Per germline, CDR1 SNHLY and CDR2 FYNNEI. This CDR3 spans 18 amino acids.

CDR3 DNA sequence: TGCAGTGCTGACACCATGATAGGCTACACCTTC. It specifies CSADTMIGYTF. The chain combines TRBV20-1 with TRBJ1-2, with D hard to call. The germline gives CDR1 DFQATT, CDR2 SNEGSKA (reference sequence). This CDR3 is built from 11 residues. V lost 5 bases and J 8 bases, leaving 12 bases between the germline ends.